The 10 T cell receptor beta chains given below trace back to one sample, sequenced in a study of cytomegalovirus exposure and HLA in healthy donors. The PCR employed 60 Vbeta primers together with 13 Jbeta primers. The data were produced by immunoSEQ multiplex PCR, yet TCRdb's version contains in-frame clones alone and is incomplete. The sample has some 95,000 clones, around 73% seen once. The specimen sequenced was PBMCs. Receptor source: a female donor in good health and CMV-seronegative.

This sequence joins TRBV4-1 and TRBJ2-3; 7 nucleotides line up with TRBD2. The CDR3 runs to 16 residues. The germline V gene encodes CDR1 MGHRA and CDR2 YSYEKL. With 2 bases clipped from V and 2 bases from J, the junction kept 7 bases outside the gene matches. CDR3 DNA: TGCGCCAGCAGCCAATCTTCCGGGGGGTCCACAGATACGCAGTATTTT. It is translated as CASSQSSGGSTDTQYF.

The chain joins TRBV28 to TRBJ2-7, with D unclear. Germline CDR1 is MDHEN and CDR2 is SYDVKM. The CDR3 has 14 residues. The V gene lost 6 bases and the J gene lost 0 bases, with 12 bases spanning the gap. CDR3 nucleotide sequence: TGTGCCAGCAGCAACCCAAGGAGCTCCTACGAGCAGTACTTC. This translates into CASSNPRSSYEQYF.

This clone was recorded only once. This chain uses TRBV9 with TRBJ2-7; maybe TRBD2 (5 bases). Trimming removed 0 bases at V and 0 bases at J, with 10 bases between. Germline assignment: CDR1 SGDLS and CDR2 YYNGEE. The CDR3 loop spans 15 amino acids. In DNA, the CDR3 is TGTGCCAGCAGCGTAGAGACGGGGAGCTCCTACGAGCAGTACTTC. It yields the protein CASSVETGSSYEQYF.

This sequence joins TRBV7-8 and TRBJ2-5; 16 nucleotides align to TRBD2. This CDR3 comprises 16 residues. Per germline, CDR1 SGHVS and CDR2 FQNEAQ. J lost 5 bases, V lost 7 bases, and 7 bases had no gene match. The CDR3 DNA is TGTGCCAGCACCCTGGGACTAGCGGGGGGGCGGGAGACCCAGTACTTC. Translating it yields CASTLGLAGGRETQYF. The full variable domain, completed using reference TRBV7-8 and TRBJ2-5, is GAGVSQSPRYKVAKRGQDVALRCDPISGHVSLFWYQQALGQGPEFLTYFQNEAQLDKSGLPSDRFFAERPEGSVSTLKIQRTQQEDSAVYLCASTLGLAGGRETQYFGPGTRLLVL.

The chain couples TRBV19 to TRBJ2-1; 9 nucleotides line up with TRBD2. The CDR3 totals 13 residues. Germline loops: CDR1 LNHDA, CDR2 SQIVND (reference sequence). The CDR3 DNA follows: TGTGTCGTTCTTGGACTAGCGCCCAATGAGCAGTTCTTC. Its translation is CVVLGLAPNEQFF.

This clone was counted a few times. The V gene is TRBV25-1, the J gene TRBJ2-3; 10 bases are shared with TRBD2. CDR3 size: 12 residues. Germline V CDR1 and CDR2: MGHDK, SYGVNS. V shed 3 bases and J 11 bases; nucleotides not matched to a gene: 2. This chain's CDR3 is CASSDSSGGQYF. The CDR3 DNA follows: TGTGCCAGCAGTGACTCTAGCGGGGGGCAGTATTTT.

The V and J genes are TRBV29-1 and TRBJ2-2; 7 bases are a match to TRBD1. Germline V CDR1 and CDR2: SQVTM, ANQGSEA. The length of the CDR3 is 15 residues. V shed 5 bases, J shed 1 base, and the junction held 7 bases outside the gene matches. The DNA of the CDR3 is TGCAGCGTTAGTAGGGGGCCCCTGAACACCGGGGAGCTGTTTTTT. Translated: CSVSRGPLNTGELFF.

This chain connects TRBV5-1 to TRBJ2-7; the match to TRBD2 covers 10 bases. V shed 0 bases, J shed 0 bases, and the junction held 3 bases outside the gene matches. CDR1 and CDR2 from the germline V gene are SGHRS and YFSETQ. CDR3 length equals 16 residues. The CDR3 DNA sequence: TGCGCCAGCAGCTTGGGGACTAGCGGTTACTCCTACGAGCAGTACTTC. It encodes CASSLGTSGYSYEQYF.

CDR3 residues: CASSLSSSGETQYF. CDR3 sequence (DNA): TGTGCCAGCAGCCTCTCCTCCTCGGGAGAGACCCAGTACTTC. The chain joins TRBV7-2 to TRBJ2-5; no clear D gene. Per the germline V gene, CDR1 is SGHTA and CDR2 is FQGNSA. This CDR3 is built from 14 residues. V lost 5 bases and J 4 bases, leaving 14 bases between the germline ends.

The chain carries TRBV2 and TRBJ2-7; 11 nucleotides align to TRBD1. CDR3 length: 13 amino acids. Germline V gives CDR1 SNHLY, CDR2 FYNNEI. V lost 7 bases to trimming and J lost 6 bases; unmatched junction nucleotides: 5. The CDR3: CASTRTGGREQYF. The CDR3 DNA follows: TGTGCCAGCACTCGGACAGGGGGCCGCGAGCAGTACTTC.